Below, one T cell receptor beta chain is given with its context. The sample comes from a study of cytomegalovirus exposure and HLA in healthy donors. 60 Vbeta and 13 Jbeta primers were used in PCR. Study processing details: Later reanalysis found approximately 80 million unique TCR beta chains, approximately 11 million of them shared. Only in-frame clones appear in the TCRdb table, and some are missing; sequencing was by immunoSEQ multiplex PCR. V and J calls plus clone size are reproduced from that table; the DNA served to infer D and trimming. The sample gives roughly 99,000 clones, more than 70% of which show up once; about 2% is in the top ten. Germline CDR1 SGHTA, CDR2 FQGTGA. This CDR3 has 14 residues. The V end lost 5 bases, the J end lost 7 bases, and 15 bases lay between the germline ends.

The sequencing input was PBMCs. This receptor was taken from a man younger than 30 in good health and CMV-seronegative. V usage is TRBV7-3 and J usage is TRBJ2-1; D perhaps matches TRBD2 (6 bases). The CDR3 protein is CASSISGGLNEQFF. Here the CDR3 DNA reads TGTGCCAGCAGCATTTCCGGGGGTCTGAATGAGCAGTTCTTC.